The 23 T cell receptor beta chains in this list originate from one sample, sequenced in a study of blood T cell repertoires in COVID-19. TCRdb keeps only in-frame clones here, not all; method: immunoSEQ multiplex PCR. The repertoire holds 220,000 or so clones, with roughly 92% as singletons. The sample comprised peripheral blood. These receptors originate from a man aged 55 to 70 with COVID-19, enrolled during active disease.

The gene calls are TRBV19 and TRBJ2-7, with 11 bases lining up with TRBD2. Germline loops: CDR1 LNHDA, CDR2 SQIVND (reference sequence). This CDR3 contains 16 residues. V shed 4 bases and J 6 bases; nucleotides not matched to a gene: 11. DNA of the CDR3: TGTGCCAGTAGTACACATAGCGGGAGGGCCGTGGGCGAGCAGTACTTC. Its protein product is CASSTHSGRAVGEQYF.

The V and J genes are TRBV2 and TRBJ2-1; D unclear. The germline V gene has CDR1 SNHLY and CDR2 FYNNEI. This CDR3 has 15 amino acids. Deletions cut 3 bases from V and 6 bases from J, with 15 bases between. The CDR3 DNA is TGTGCCAGCAGTGATTTAGTGAACCCAACCAATGAGCAGTTCTTC. Translation: CASSDLVNPTNEQFF. Full variable domain (outside the CDR3, taken from reference TRBV2 and TRBJ2-1): EPEVTQTPSHQVTQMGQEVILRCVPISNHLYFYWYRQILGQKVEFLVSFYNNEISEKSEIFDDQFSVERPDGSNFTLKIRSTKLEDSAMYFCASSDLVNPTNEQFFGPGTRLTVL.

The V and J genes are TRBV10-2 and TRBJ1-1, with D possibly TRBD1 on 5 matching bases. In germline, CDR1 is WSHSY, CDR2 SAAADI. V was cut by 2 bases and J by 11 bases, with 12 bases left in between. The CDR3 length is 12 residues. The CDR3 bases are TGCGCCAGCAGTGAGCTTGACAGTAGGGCTTTCTTT. Translated: CASSELDSRAFF.

The J gene is TRBJ2-2, the V gene TRBV24-1; D is perhaps TRBD1 (6 bases). CDR3 length: 17 amino acids. V was trimmed by 9 bases and J by 0 bases, leaving 19 bases between them. The V gene's germline CDR1 is KGHDR and CDR2 SFDVKD. CDR3 protein: CATVGAADRPNTGELFF. Written as DNA, the CDR3 is TGTGCCACCGTCGGGGCGGCCGACAGGCCGAACACCGGGGAGCTGTTTTTT.

The chain recombines TRBV7-9 with TRBJ1-5, with D perhaps matching TRBD1 (6 bases). The germline V and J ends were trimmed by 5 bases and 5 bases, with 13 bases remaining between them. The CDR3 length is 14 residues. Germline V gene data show CDR1 as SEHNR and CDR2 as FQNEAQ (reference sequence). The CDR3 here is CASSPDRNDQPQHF. In DNA, the CDR3 is TGTGCCAGCAGCCCCGACAGGAACGATCAGCCCCAGCATTTT.

This clone has more than one count but fewer than ten. The chain links TRBV11-2 to TRBJ1-1; TRBD1 might be the D (5 bases). V dropped 4 bases and J dropped 4 bases, with 13 bases sitting between them. This CDR3 spans 14 amino acids. From germline, CDR1 is SGHAT and CDR2 FQNNGV. This chain's CDR3 is CASSSIRVGTEAFF. The CDR3 DNA reads TGTGCCAGCAGCTCAATCAGGGTAGGCACTGAAGCTTTCTTT.

This clone was counted between two and nine times. The V gene is TRBV14, the J gene TRBJ1-1; no firm D call. Germline CDR1 is SGHDN and CDR2 is FVKESK. The CDR3 has 17 residues. Trimming removed 5 bases from V and 5 bases from J, with 24 bases in between. This CDR3 reads CASSSTRGPSRRTEAFF. Written as DNA, the CDR3 is TGTGCCAGCAGCTCTACCCGCGGGCCCTCAAGAAGGACTGAAGCTTTCTTT.

The chain couples TRBV5-4 to TRBJ2-3; no definite D call. V was cut by 8 bases and J by 5 bases, with 12 bases left in between. The CDR3 is made up of 12 amino acids. Germline CDR1 reads SGHNT; CDR2 reads YYREEE (reference sequence). The CDR3 region has the DNA TGTGCCAGTAGTATTCCCCAAGATACGCAGTATTTT. It is translated as CASSIPQDTQYF.

The J gene is TRBJ2-7, the V gene TRBV19; 10 positions agree with TRBD1. The CDR3 contains 15 residues. With V trimmed by 3 bases and J by 7 bases, 9 bases remained unmatched. Germline V gives CDR1 LNHDA, CDR2 SQIVND (reference sequence). In nucleotides, the CDR3 is TGTGCCAGTAGTATGGGGGGGACAGGGGAACGGGAGCAGTACTTC. This sequence encodes CASSMGGTGEREQYF.

The chain employs TRBV9 and TRBJ2-7, with 9 bases fitting TRBD1. Per germline, CDR1 SGDLS and CDR2 YYNGEE. The CDR3 is 14 residues long. V lost 4 bases, J lost 6 bases, and 8 bases stayed unmatched. As DNA, the CDR3 is TGTGCCAGCAGCCCCTGGGACAGGGTCTCCGAGCAGTACTTC. Translation gives CASSPWDRVSEQYF. Supplemented by reference TRBV9 and TRBJ2-7, the full variable domain reads DSGVTQTPKHLITATGQRVTLRCSPRSGDLSVYWYQQSLDQGLQFLIQYYNGEERAKGNILERFSAQQFPDLHSELNLSSLELGDSALYFCASSPWDRVSEQYFGPGTRLTVT.

V usage is TRBV21-1 and J usage is TRBJ1-1. TRBV21-1 is tagged as a pseudogene. This CDR3 has 12 amino acids. CDR3 nucleotides: TGTGCCAGCGCGGCGCGGGCAGATGAAGCTTTCTTT. Amino acids: CASAARADEAFF.

The chain links TRBV11-2 to TRBJ1-4; D perhaps matches TRBD1 (5 bases). This CDR3 has 15 residues. V was cut by 4 bases and J by 2 bases, with 11 bases left in between. Germline lookup yields CDR1 SGHAT and CDR2 FQNNGV. CDR3 region: CASSYPGGTNEKLFF. DNA for the CDR3: TGTGCCAGCAGCTACCCGGGGGGGACTAATGAAAAACTGTTTTTT.

The rearrangement uses TRBV6-6 and TRBJ2-7; 9 bases are shared with TRBD2. The CDR3 has 15 amino acids. V lost 6 bases, J lost 3 bases, and 9 bases stayed unmatched. The germline V gene encodes CDR1 MNHNY and CDR2 SVGAGI (reference sequence). The CDR3 DNA is TGTGCCAGCAGCCCAACTAGCGGGCGAGTCTACGAGCAGTACTTC. Amino acids: CASSPTSGRVYEQYF.

V gene TRBV6-2 or TRBV6-3 combines with J gene TRBJ2-6; TRBD1 agrees at 9 bases. The CDR3 has 21 amino acids. Germline lookup yields CDR1 MNHEY and CDR2 SVGEGT. The V segment lost 5 bases and the J segment 0 bases; nucleotides outside the gene matches: 17. CDR3 sequence reads: CASSNHRGLSPISSGANVLTF. In DNA form, the CDR3 reads TGTGCCAGCAGTAACCACAGGGGGCTTTCACCGATAAGCTCTGGGGCCAACGTCCTGACTTTC.

The chain employs TRBV6-1 and TRBJ1-2, with a possible D match to TRBD1 (5 bases). The CDR3 has 15 amino acids. V was pared by 2 bases and J by 4 bases, with 14 bases between. Per the germline V gene, CDR1 is MNHNS and CDR2 is SASEGT. CDR3 residues: CASSESLGQLYGYTF. In nucleotides, the CDR3 is TGTGCCAGCAGTGAATCGTTGGGGCAACTCTATGGCTACACCTTC.

The chain is built from TRBV19 and TRBJ1-5, with 7 bases matching TRBD1. The CDR3 runs to 15 residues. Germline V gene sequence: CDR1 LNHDA, CDR2 SQIVND (reference sequence). V was pared by 5 bases and J by 4 bases, with 8 bases of the junction left unmatched. CDR3 coding DNA: TGTGCCAGTAGTCTTCAGACAGGGATAAATCAGCCCCAGCATTTT. Translated, it gives CASSLQTGINQPQHF.

The rearrangement uses TRBV19 and TRBJ2-7; D possibly corresponds to TRBD1 (5 bases). The germline V and J ends were trimmed by 4 bases and 0 bases, with 7 bases remaining between them. CDR3 size: 13 residues. Looked up from germline, CDR1 is LNHDA and CDR2 is SQIVND (reference sequence). In DNA form, the CDR3 reads TGTGCCAGTAGTAACCAGGGCTCCTACGAGCAGTACTTC. Protein: CASSNQGSYEQYF.

The CDR3 region has the DNA TGTGCCAGCAGCGGGATGTCGGGGGAGAACACCGGGGAGCTGTTTTTT. Translating it yields CASSGMSGENTGELFF. The chain has TRBV9 and TRBJ2-2; the D gene is possibly TRBD2 (6 bases). Germline loops: CDR1 SGDLS, CDR2 YYNGEE. The CDR3 is made up of 16 amino acids. V was shortened by 3 bases and J by 1 base, with 13 bases between the two germline ends.

This sequence joins TRBV7-9 and TRBJ1-4, with 8 bases aligning to TRBD1. V was clipped by 1 base and J by 4 bases; unmatched bases: 5. The germline gives CDR1 SEHNR, CDR2 FQNEAQ (reference sequence). The CDR3 runs 16 residues. CDR3 DNA: TGTGCCAGCAGCTTAGTGCGGGGACAGGTTAATGAAAAACTGTTTTTT. Protein: CASSLVRGQVNEKLFF.

The genes are TRBV7-9 and TRBJ2-7; 14 nucleotides match TRBD2. Germline V gene sequence: CDR1 SEHNR, CDR2 FQNEAQ (reference sequence). V gave up 7 bases and J gave up 0 bases; unmatched junction bases: 11. The length of the CDR3 is 18 residues. Here the CDR3 reads CASTPAGTSGGYSYEQYF. The DNA for the CDR3 is TGTGCCAGCACTCCCGCGGGGACTAGCGGGGGCTACTCCTACGAGCAGTACTTC.

This sequence joins TRBV24-1 and TRBJ2-7, with 13 positions matching TRBD2. After removal of 3 bases from V and 3 bases from J, the junction contained 4 bases not matched to a gene. Germline V lookup: CDR1 KGHDR, CDR2 SFDVKD. The CDR3 is 16 amino acids. The CDR3 reads CATSDPGTSGNYEQYF. The CDR3 region has the DNA TGTGCCACCAGTGATCCTGGGACTAGCGGGAACTACGAGCAGTACTTC.

The J gene is TRBJ2-1, the V gene TRBV19, with TRBD2 identical over 11 bases. The germline gives CDR1 LNHDA, CDR2 SQIVND (reference sequence). Germline trimming cut 7 bases from V and 1 base from J; bases unmatched to any gene: 6. The CDR3 is 16 amino acids. This CDR3 reads CASKATSGISYNEQFF. The CDR3 nucleotides read TGTGCCAGTAAGGCGACTAGCGGGATTTCCTACAATGAGCAGTTCTTC.

The chain uses TRBV5-4 and TRBJ2-3, with 8 bases matching TRBD1. The CDR3 runs to 14 residues. CDR1 and CDR2 from the germline V gene are SGHNT and YYREEE (reference sequence). V was clipped by 4 bases and J by 1 base; unmatched bases: 2. DNA of the CDR3: TGTGCCAGCAGCGTGGGACAGGGCACAGATACGCAGTATTTT. Its protein product is CASSVGQGTDTQYF.